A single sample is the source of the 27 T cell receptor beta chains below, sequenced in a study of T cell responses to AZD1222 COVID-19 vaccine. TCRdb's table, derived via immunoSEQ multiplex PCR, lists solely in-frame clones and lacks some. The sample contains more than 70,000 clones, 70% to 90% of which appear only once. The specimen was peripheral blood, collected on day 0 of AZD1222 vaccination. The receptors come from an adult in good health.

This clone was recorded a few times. Written as DNA, the CDR3 is TGTGCCAGCAGCGACAGGGGATCCTACTATGGCTACACCTTC. As protein: CASSDRGSYYGYTF. The chain is built from TRBV19 and TRBJ1-2; 8 bases match TRBD1. V lost 9 bases, J lost 3 bases, and 9 bases stayed unmatched. From germline, CDR1 is LNHDA and CDR2 SQIVND (reference sequence). This CDR3 has 14 residues.

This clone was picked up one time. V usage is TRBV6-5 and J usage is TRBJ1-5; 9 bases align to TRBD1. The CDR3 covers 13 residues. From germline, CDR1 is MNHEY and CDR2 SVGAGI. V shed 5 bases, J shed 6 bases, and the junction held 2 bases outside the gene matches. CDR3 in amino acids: CASSRDRVQPQHF. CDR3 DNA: TGTGCCAGCAGTCGGGACAGGGTTCAGCCCCAGCATTTT.

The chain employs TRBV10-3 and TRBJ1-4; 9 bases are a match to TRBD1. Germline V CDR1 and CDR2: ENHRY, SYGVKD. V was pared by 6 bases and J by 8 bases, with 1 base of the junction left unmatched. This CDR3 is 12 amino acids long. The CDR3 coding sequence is TGTGCCATCAGAGGACAGGGGGAAAAACTGTTTTTT. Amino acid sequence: CAIRGQGEKLFF.

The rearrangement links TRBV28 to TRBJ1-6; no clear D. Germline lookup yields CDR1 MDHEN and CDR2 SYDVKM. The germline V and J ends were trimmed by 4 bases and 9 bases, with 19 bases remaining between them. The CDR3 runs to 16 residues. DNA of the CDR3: TGTGCCAGCAGTTCCCCCTGGACGGAAATCCTTTCACCCCTCCACTTT. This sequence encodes CASSSPWTEILSPLHF.

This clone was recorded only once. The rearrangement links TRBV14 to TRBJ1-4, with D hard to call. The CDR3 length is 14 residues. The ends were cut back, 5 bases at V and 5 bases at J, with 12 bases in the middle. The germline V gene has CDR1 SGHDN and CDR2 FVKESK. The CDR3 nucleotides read TGTGCCAGCAGCGTGACGAGGGTGAATGAAAAACTGTTTTTT. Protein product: CASSVTRVNEKLFF.

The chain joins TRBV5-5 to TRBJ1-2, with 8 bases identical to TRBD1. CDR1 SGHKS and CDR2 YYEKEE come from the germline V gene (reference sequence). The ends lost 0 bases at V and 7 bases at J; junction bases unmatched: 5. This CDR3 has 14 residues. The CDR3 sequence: CASSLGGRGPGYTF. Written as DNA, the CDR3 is TGTGCCAGCAGCTTGGGAGGCAGGGGGCCTGGCTACACCTTC.

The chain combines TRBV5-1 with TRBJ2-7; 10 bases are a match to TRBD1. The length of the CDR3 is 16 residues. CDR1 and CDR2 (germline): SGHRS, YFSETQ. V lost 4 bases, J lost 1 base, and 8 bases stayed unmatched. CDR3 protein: CASSLDRGPISYEQYF. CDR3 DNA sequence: TGCGCCAGCAGCCTCGACAGGGGGCCGATATCCTACGAGCAGTACTTC.

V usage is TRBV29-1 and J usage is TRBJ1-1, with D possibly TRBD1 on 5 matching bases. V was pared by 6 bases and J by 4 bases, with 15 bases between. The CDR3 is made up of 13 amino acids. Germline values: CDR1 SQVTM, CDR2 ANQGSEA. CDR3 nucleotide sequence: TGCAGCGTACTCCTCGGGGGGAGCACTGAAGCTTTCTTT. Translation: CSVLLGGSTEAFF.

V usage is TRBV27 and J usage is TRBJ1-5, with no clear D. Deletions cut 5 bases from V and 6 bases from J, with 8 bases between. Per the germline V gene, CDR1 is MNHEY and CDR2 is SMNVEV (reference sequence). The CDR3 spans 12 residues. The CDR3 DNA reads TGTGCCAGCAGTAAAGGTGGTCAGCCCCAGCATTTT. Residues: CASSKGGQPQHF.

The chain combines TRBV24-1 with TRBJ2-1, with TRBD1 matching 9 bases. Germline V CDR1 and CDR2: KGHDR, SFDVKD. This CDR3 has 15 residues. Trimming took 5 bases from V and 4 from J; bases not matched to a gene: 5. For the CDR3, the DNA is TGTGCCACCAGTGTAGGACAGGGGAAATACAATGAGCAGTTCTTC. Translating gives CATSVGQGKYNEQFF.

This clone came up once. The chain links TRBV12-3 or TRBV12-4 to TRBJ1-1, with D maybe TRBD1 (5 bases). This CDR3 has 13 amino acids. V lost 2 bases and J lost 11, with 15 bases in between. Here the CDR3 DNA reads TGTGCCAGCAGTTTAAGAGAGGGGCGGGGGGCTTTCTTT. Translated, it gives CASSLREGRGAFF.

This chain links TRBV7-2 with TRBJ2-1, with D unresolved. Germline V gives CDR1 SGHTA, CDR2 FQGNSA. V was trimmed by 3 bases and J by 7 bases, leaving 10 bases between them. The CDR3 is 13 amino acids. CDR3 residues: CASSLMASNEQFF. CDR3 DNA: TGTGCCAGCAGCTTGATGGCTAGTAATGAGCAGTTCTTC.

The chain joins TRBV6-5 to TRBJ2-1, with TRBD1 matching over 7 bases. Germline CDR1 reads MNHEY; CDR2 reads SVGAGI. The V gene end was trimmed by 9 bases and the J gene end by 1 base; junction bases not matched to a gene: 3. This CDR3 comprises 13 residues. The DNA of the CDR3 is TGTGCCAGTTCACAGGGGTCCTACAATGAGCAGTTCTTC. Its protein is CASSQGSYNEQFF.

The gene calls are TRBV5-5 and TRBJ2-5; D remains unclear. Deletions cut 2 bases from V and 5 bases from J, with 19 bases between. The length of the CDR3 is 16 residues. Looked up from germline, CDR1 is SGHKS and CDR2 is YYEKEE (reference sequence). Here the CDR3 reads CASSFSKNLLQETQYF. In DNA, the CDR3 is TGTGCCAGCAGCTTTTCCAAAAACTTGCTTCAGGAGACCCAGTACTTC.

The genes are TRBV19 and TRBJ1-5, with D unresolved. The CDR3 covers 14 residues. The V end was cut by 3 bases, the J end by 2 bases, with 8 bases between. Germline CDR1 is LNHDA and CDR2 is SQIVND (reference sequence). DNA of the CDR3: TGTGCCAGTAGTATGGGCCCGCGCAATCAGCCCCAGCATTTT. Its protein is CASSMGPRNQPQHF.

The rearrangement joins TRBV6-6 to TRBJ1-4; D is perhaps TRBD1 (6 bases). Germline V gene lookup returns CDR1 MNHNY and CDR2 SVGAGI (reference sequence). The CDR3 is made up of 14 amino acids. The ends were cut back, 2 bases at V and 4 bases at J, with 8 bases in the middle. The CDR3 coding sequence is TGTGCCAGCAGTTACGACAGGTTTAATGAAAAACTGTTTTTT. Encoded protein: CASSYDRFNEKLFF.

CDR3 loop: CASSESGYEQYF. CDR3 DNA sequence: TGTGCCAGCAGTGAATCTGGGTACGAGCAGTACTTC. This chain connects TRBV2 to TRBJ2-7; D call uncertain. The CDR3 runs to 12 residues. CDR1 is SNHLY, CDR2 FYNNEI, per germline. Trimming pared 2 bases from V and 4 bases from J, leaving 6 bases between. The whole variable domain, remainder taken from reference TRBV2 and TRBJ2-7, is EPEVTQTPSHQVTQMGQEVILRCVPISNHLYFYWYRQILGQKVEFLVSFYNNEISEKSEIFDDQFSVERPDGSNFTLKIRSTKLEDSAMYFCASSESGYEQYFGPGTRLTVT.

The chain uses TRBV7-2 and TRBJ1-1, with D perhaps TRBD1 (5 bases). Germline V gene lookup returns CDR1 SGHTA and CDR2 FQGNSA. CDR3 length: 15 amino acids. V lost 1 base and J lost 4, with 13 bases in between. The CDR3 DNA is TGTGCCAGCAGCTTAGTTTCGGGGCTGGGCACTGAAGCTTTCTTT. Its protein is CASSLVSGLGTEAFF.

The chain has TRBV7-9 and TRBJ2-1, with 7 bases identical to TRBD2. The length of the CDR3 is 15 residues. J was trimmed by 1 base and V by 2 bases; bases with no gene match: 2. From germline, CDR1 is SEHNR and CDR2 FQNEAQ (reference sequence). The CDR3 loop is CASSLTLASYNEQFF. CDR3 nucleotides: TGTGCCAGCAGCTTAACACTAGCGTCCTACAATGAGCAGTTCTTC.

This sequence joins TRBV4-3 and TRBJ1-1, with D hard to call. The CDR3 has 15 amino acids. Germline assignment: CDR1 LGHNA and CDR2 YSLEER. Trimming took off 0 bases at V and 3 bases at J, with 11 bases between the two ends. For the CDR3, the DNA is TGCGCCAGCAGCCAAGATGGCAGAGGCGACACTGAAGCTTTCTTT. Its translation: CASSQDGRGDTEAFF.

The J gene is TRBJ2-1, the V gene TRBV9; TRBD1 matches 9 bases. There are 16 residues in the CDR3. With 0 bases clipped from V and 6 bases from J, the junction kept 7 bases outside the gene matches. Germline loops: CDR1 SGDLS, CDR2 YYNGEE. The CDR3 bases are TGTGCCAGCAGCGTAGAGGCGGGACAGGGTGGCAATGAGCAGTTCTTC. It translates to CASSVEAGQGGNEQFF.

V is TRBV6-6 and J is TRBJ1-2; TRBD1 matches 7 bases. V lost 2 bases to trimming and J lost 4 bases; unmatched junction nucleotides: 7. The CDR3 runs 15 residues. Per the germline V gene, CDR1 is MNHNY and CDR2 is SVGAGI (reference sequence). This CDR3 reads CASSYPRGQGYGYTF. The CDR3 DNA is TGTGCCAGCAGTTACCCAAGGGGGCAAGGCTATGGCTACACCTTC.

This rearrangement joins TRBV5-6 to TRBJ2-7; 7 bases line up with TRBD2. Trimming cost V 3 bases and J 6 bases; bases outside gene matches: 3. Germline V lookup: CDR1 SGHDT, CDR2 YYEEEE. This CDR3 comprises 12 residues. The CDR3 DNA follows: TGTGCCAGCAGCTACGGGGGGAGCGAGCAGTACTTC. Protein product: CASSYGGSEQYF.

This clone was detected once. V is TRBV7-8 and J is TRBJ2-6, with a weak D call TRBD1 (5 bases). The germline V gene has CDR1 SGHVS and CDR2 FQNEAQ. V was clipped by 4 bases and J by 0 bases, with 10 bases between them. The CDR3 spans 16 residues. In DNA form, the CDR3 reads TGTGCCAGCAGCTATTACCAGGGCTCTGGGGCCAACGTCCTGACTTTC. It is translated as CASSYYQGSGANVLTF. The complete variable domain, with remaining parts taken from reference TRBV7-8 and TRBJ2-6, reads GAGVSQSPRYKVAKRGQDVALRCDPISGHVSLFWYQQALGQGPEFLTYFQNEAQLDKSGLPSDRFFAERPEGSVSTLKIQRTQQEDSAVYLCASSYYQGSGANVLTFGAGSRLTVL.

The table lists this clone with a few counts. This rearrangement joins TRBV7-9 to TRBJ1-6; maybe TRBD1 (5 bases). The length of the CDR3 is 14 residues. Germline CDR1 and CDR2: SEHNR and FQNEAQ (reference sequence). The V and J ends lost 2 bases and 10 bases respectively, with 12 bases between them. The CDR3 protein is CASSLNRGVSPLHF. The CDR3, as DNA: TGTGCCAGCAGCTTAAATAGGGGAGTATCACCCCTCCACTTT.

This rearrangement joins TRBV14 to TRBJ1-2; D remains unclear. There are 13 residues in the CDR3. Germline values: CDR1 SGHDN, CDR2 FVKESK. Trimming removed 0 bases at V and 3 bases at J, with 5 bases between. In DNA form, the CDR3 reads TGTGCCAGCAGCCAAGAGTTGGACTATGGCTACACCTTC. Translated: CASSQELDYGYTF.

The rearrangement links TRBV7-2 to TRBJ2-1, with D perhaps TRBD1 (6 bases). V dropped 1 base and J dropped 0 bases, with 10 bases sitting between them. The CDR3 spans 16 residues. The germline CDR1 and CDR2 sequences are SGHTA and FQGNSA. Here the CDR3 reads CASSLVQGLSYNEQFF. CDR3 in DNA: TGTGCCAGCAGCTTAGTTCAGGGGCTCTCCTACAATGAGCAGTTCTTC.